This entry describes one T cell receptor beta chain. Its antigen is unidentified. This sample is drawn from a study of T cell responses to AZD1222 COVID-19 vaccine. Overall study results and limits: Donors in the cohort were predominantly white British and more often female, and clonal diversity was possibly underestimated. Spike-specific TCRs gained breadth and depth after people received two AZD1222 doses.

TCRdb's copy holds only in-frame clones and misses some; the assay was immunoSEQ multiplex PCR. The sample has approximately 190,000 clones; approximately 92% are singletons. Trimming took 1 base from V and 2 from J, leaving 9 bases between them. CDR1 and CDR2 from the germline V gene are SGHTA and FQGNSA. The CDR3 runs to 14 residues. This TCR derives from an adult in good health. Sample: peripheral blood, taken on day 0 of AZD1222 vaccination. This rearrangement joins TRBV7-2 to TRBJ2-7; a possible D gene is TRBD1 (6 bases). The CDR3 nucleotides are TGTGCCAGCAGCTTAGGTAGGACAGCCTACGAGCAGTACTTC. Its translation is CASSLGRTAYEQYF.